This T cell receptor beta chain was recovered during a study of response to subunit inactivated influenza vaccine. Study-level findings and limits: Authors suggested that a seasonal influenza vaccination recruits few new T cells each time.

This CDR3 has 14 residues. Trimming took off 0 bases at V and 3 bases at J, with 10 bases between the two ends. The germline CDR1 and CDR2 sequences are SGDLS and YYNGEE. This clonotype has just a few counts. The target antigen is unknown. TCRdb re-called the RT-PCR reads with MiXCR, one entry per CDR3 protein. The repertoire includes around 170,000 distinct CDR3 sequences, approximately 11% of them detected once, and around 35% sits in the top ten. The material was CD8+ T cells sorted from PBMCs, obtained roughly 24 months after vaccination. The TCR was taken from a man aged 50 to 69 who received an inactivated influenza vaccine. The chain carries TRBV9 and TRBJ2-7; D may be TRBD1 (5 bases). CDR3 nucleotides: TGTGCCAGCAGCGTAGCCGACAGCGACTACGAGCAGTACTTC. It encodes CASSVADSDYEQYF.